This TCR beta chain was identified during a study of cytomegalovirus exposure and HLA in healthy donors. As for this clone: The antigen is not known.

Participants comprised healthy donors of bone marrow. Findings of the study overall: As was reported, the HLA-A and HLA-B alleles of most subjects were accurately predicted from TCR beta sequences. A later analysis associated under 20,000 TCR beta sequences with HLA alleles at a 0.05 false discovery rate.

The PCR employed 60 Vbeta primers together with 13 Jbeta primers. Data came from immunoSEQ multiplex PCR; TCRdb stores just in-frame clones and leaves some out. The sample yields approximately 220,000 clones, approximately 80% seen once. This clonotype was obtained from a man aged 25 to 40 in good health and CMV-seronegative. The sample taken for sequencing was PBMCs.

CDR3 nucleotide sequence: TGCGCCAGCACCCCCTCCCCCCTAGGGGAAGAGACCCAGTACTTC. It codes for CASTPSPLGEETQYF. This chain links TRBV5-1 with TRBJ2-5, with D possibly matching TRBD1 (5 bases). The germline CDR1 and CDR2 sequences are SGHRS and YFSETQ. V shed 6 bases and J shed 3 bases, with 18 bases lying between them. The length of the CDR3 is 15 residues. The full variable domain, rest sourced from reference TRBV5-1 and TRBJ2-5, is KAGVTQTPRYLIKTRGQQVTLSCSPISGHRSVSWYQQTPGQGLQFLFEYFSETQRNKGNFPGRFSGRQFSNSRSEMNVSTLELGDSALYLCASTPSPLGEETQYFGPGTRLLVL.